This TCR beta chain was recovered during a study of preoperative IRX-2 immunotherapy in early breast cancer. This table comes from immunoSEQ multiplex PCR, and its TCRdb copy is limited to in-frame clones, with some not included. The data contain around 28,000 clones, about four fifths of them singletons. The treatment: preoperative locoregional IRX-2 cytokine immunotherapy. Samples came from a phase Ib trial of preoperative locoregional IRX-2 cytokine immunotherapy. This clone was counted a few times. The material was lymph node tissue, obtained before IRX-2 immunotherapy. The clonotype was recovered from a human donor with breast cancer.

The CDR3 nucleotides read TGTGCCAGCAGCTTGGATCAAGGGCCGGATTCACCCCTCCACTTT. It encodes CASSLDQGPDSPLHF. V gene TRBV11-3 combines with J gene TRBJ1-6; the D is unclear. CDR1 and CDR2 (germline): SGHNT, YENEEA. V lost 3 bases to trimming and J lost 8 bases, with 14 bases between them. The CDR3 has 15 residues.